This T cell receptor (beta chain) was found in a study of blood T cells in healthy people across ages. Combining a sample-barcoded 5' primer with a J-beta primer mix, a second PCR ran for roughly 7 to 11 cycles. TCRdb re-called the 5' RACE reads through MiXCR, storing one row per CDR3 protein. This table holds over 1.5 million distinct CDR3 sequences, about 50% found once. This CDR3 spans 13 amino acids. V gave up 5 bases and J gave up 5 bases, with 12 bases separating them. This clonotype was counted a few times. The rearrangement joins TRBV12-3 or TRBV12-4 to TRBJ2-5; the D gene is possibly TRBD1 (5 bases). Sequenced sample: blood. This receptor was taken from a woman between 35 and 50 years old in good health. The CDR3 DNA reads as TGTGCCAGCAGTGTAAGGGGCGATGAGACCCAGTACTTC. It encodes CASSVRGDETQYF.